A selection of T cell receptor beta chains follows, all from one sample in a study of cytomegalovirus exposure and HLA in healthy donors. The table came from immunoSEQ multiplex PCR; TCRdb's copy has only in-frame clones and leaves some out. The data hold 150,000 to 200,000 clones, with about 86% observed a single time. The source material was PBMCs. These receptors were obtained from a woman between 18 and 29 years old in good health and CMV-seropositive. Each CDR3 is given with its conserved first and last residue. The D gene is left open where the match is weak. Clone size is not always given. Where it is, it says once, few, many or a class for expanded clones.

TRBV2,TRBJ1-4,few,NA,CASSEAPQAATNEKLFF,TGTGCCAGCAGTGAAGCCCCCCAGGCTGCAACTAATGAAAAACTGTTTTTT
TRBV19,TRBJ1-1,NA,NA,CASSISHSKFTEAFF,TGTGCCAGTAGTATCTCCCACAGTAAGTTTACTGAAGCTTTCTTT
TRBV6-5,TRBJ1-4,NA,TRBD1,CASSYGAGGNEKLFF,TGTGCCAGCAGTTACGGGGCAGGGGGGAATGAAAAACTGTTTTTT
TRBV27,TRBJ2-3,NA,TRBD2,CASSLSSGGWGDTQYF,TGTGCCAGCAGTTTATCCAGCGGGGGCTGGGGGGATACGCAGTATTTT
TRBV11-2,TRBJ2-1,NA,TRBD2,CASSLAGGAVYNEQFF,TGTGCCAGCAGCTTAGCGGGGGGGGCTGTCTACAATGAGCAGTTCTTC
TRBV6-1,TRBJ2-2,NA,NA,CASTPWGANTGELFF,TGTGCCAGCACTCCATGGGGGGCGAACACCGGGGAGCTGTTTTTT
TRBV6-6,TRBJ1-3,once,TRBD1,CASGDRAGGNTIYF,TGTGCCAGCGGGGACAGGGCTGGTGGAAACACCATATATTTT
TRBV29-1,TRBJ2-5,NA,NA,CSVETERRTQYF,TGCAGCGTTGAGACAGAAAGGAGGACCCAGTACTTC
TRBV5-4,TRBJ1-2,NA,TRBD1,CASSSGTGHYGYTF,TGTGCCAGCAGTTCCGGGACAGGGCACTATGGCTACACCTTC
TRBV14,TRBJ2-5,NA,NA,CASRRDSYQETQYF,TGTGCCAGCAGACGGGACTCGTACCAAGAGACCCAGTACTTC
TRBV9,TRBJ2-2,NA,TRBD2,CASSVGGGLTGELFF,TGTGCCAGCAGCGTTGGCGGGGGGCTCACCGGGGAGCTGTTTTTT
TRBV21-1,TRBJ2-2,NA,NA,CASSKGNAGGPNTGELFF,TGTGCCAGCAGCAAAGGTAACGCGGGGGGGCCCAACACCGGGGAGCTGTTTTTT
TRBV2,TRBJ2-5,NA,NA,CACKRRLDQETQYF,TGTGCCTGCAAGAGGAGATTGGACCAAGAGACCCAGTACTTC
TRBV7-7,TRBJ2-7,NA,NA,CASSQGGGYEQYF,TGTGCCAGCAGTCAAGGGGGAGGGTACGAGCAGTACTTC
TRBV4-3,TRBJ1-3,NA,NA,CASSQQGSGNTIYF,TGCGCCAGCAGCCAACAGGGGTCTGGAAACACCATATATTTT
TRBV2,TRBJ2-7,NA,TRBD1,CASSTDRVSGEQYF,TGTGCCAGCAGTACGGACAGGGTATCAGGCGAGCAGTACTTC
TRBV7-2,TRBJ1-5,few,TRBD1,CASSPDRGRNQPQHF,TGTGCCAGCAGCCCCGACAGGGGCCGCAATCAGCCCCAGCATTTT
TRBV7-2,TRBJ2-3,NA,TRBD2,CASSLFSGGATDTQYF,TGTGCCAGCAGCTTATTTAGCGGGGGGGCAACAGATACGCAGTATTTT
TRBV4-2,TRBJ2-2,once,TRBD2,CASSKGLEHTGELFF,TGTGCCAGCAGCAAAGGACTAGAGCACACCGGGGAGCTGTTTTTT
TRBV4-3,TRBJ2-6,few,NA,CASSQVPISGANVLTF,TGCGCCAGCAGCCAAGTTCCAATCTCTGGGGCCAACGTCCTGACTTTC
TRBV5-4,TRBJ2-5,NA,TRBD1,CASSLAGGQETQYF,TGTGCCAGCAGCTTGGCAGGGGGCCAGGAGACCCAGTACTTC
TRBV11-3,TRBJ2-2,NA,TRBD1,CASSQARGLELFF,TGTGCCAGCAGCCAAGCCAGGGGGCTGGAGCTGTTTTTT
TRBV4-2,TRBJ2-1,NA,TRBD2,CASSQELAGGYNEQFF,TGTGCCAGCAGCCAAGAACTAGCGGGGGGGTACAATGAGCAGTTCTTC
TRBV30,TRBJ2-5,NA,NA,CAWSGQVQETQYF,TGTGCCTGGAGCGGCCAGGTCCAAGAGACCCAGTACTTC
TRBV2,TRBJ2-1,NA,NA,CASRGGILSYNEQFF,TGTGCCAGCAGGGGGGGAATCCTCTCCTACAATGAGCAGTTCTTC
TRBV9,TRBJ2-1,NA,TRBD1,CASSVKGGPYNEQFF,TGTGCCAGCAGCGTGAAAGGGGGCCCCTACAATGAGCAGTTCTTC
TRBV6-5,TRBJ1-1,NA,NA,CASSYSKGGNTEAFF,TGTGCCAGCAGTTACTCGAAAGGGGGTAACACTGAAGCTTTCTTT
TRBV9,TRBJ2-5,NA,NA,CASSKSGSETQYF,TGTGCCAGCAGCAAAAGCGGTAGTGAGACCCAGTACTTC
TRBV7-2,TRBJ2-3,few,TRBD2,CASSARLAGGQGGQYF,TGTGCCAGCAGCGCCAGACTAGCGGGGGGCCAGGGGGGGCAGTATTTT
TRBV5-1,TRBJ1-1,NA,TRBD1,CASSLRTGGANTEAFF,TGCGCCAGCAGCTTAAGGACAGGGGGCGCGAACACTGAAGCTTTCTTT
TRBV7-2,TRBJ1-6,NA,NA,CASSSRTVSPLHF,TGTGCCAGCAGCTCCCGGACAGTTTCACCCCTCCACTTT
TRBV28,TRBJ1-4,NA,NA,CASRGAPIATNEKLFF,TGTGCCAGCAGGGGGGCTCCTATTGCAACTAATGAAAAACTGTTTTTT
TRBV18,TRBJ1-1,NA,TRBD1,CASSAGTGTEVFF,TGTGCCAGCTCGGCCGGGACAGGGACTGAAGTTTTCTTT
TRBV5-6,TRBJ2-3,NA,TRBD2,CASSTVGWRGVPDTQYF,TGTGCCAGCAGCACAGTGGGGTGGCGGGGGGTTCCAGATACGCAGTATTTT
TRBV5-1,TRBJ2-3,once,TRBD2,CASSFPLSGGGASTDTQYF,TGCGCCAGCAGCTTCCCCCTGTCGGGGGGGGGTGCGTCGACAGATACGCAGTATTTT
TRBV19,TRBJ1-3,NA,NA,CASNFGASGNTIYF,TGTGCCAGTAACTTCGGAGCTTCTGGAAACACCATATATTTT
TRBV4-1,TRBJ2-2,NA,TRBD2,CASSHLGLAGGNTGELFF,TGCGCCAGCAGCCACTTGGGACTAGCGGGGGGGAACACCGGGGAGCTGTTTTTT
TRBV4-3,TRBJ1-1,NA,NA,CASSRDPTGDNTEAFF,TGCGCCAGCAGCCGAGACCCGACAGGCGATAACACTGAAGCTTTCTTT
TRBV7-8,TRBJ2-2,NA,TRBD2,CASSHLAGVTGELFF,TGTGCCAGCAGCCACCTAGCGGGGGTTACCGGGGAGCTGTTTTTT
TRBV7-2,TRBJ1-2,NA,NA,CASSAGVNYGYTF,TGTGCCAGCAGCGCAGGGGTTAACTATGGCTACACCTTC
TRBV11-2,TRBJ1-2,NA,NA,CASSLTGADYGYTF,TGTGCCAGCAGCCTCACGGGTGCAGACTATGGCTACACCTTC
TRBV18,TRBJ2-5,NA,NA,CASSPNSETQYF,TGTGCCAGCTCACCCAACTCGGAGACCCAGTACTTC
TRBV6-5,TRBJ1-2,NA,NA,CASSYSQGGYTF,TGTGCCAGCAGTTACTCGCAGGGGGGCTACACCTTC
TRBV27,TRBJ2-5,few,TRBD2,CASSLGASGYQETQYF,TGTGCCAGCAGTTTAGGGGCTAGCGGCTACCAAGAGACCCAGTACTTC
TRBV28,TRBJ1-5,NA,NA,CASSLGQATQHF,TGTGCCAGCAGTTTAGGGCAGGCAACCCAGCATTTT
TRBV27,TRBJ1-6,NA,NA,CASSWGRGGNSPLHF,TGTGCCAGCAGTTGGGGACGGGGGGGTAATTCACCCCTCCACTTT
TRBV28,TRBJ2-3,NA,TRBD2,CASSSLLAGGTDTQYF,TGTGCCAGCAGTTCCCTTCTAGCGGGGGGCACAGATACGCAGTATTTT
TRBV9,TRBJ2-5,NA,NA,CASSALIERETQYF,TGTGCCAGCAGCGCCCTTATCGAGCGAGAGACCCAGTACTTC
TRBV5-1,TRBJ1-1,NA,NA,CASSYERSTEAFF,TGCGCCAGCAGCTACGAACGGAGCACTGAAGCTTTCTTT
TRBV11-2,TRBJ1-3,NA,NA,CATQGGWASGNTIYF,TGTGCCACCCAAGGAGGCTGGGCCTCTGGAAACACCATATATTTT
TRBV5-6,TRBJ1-4,NA,NA,CASSLSGTLNEKLFF,TGTGCCAGCAGCTTGAGTGGGACTCTTAATGAAAAACTGTTTTTT